The source of this T cell receptor beta chain is a study of blood T cell repertoires in COVID-19. Study-wide background: PBMCs, B-cell-depleted T cells, or T cells were the source of the cDNA or gDNA that made up the material.

Profiled with immunoSEQ multiplex PCR; TCRdb holds only in-frame clones, not every one. The table has roughly 250,000 clones, approximately 85% seen once. For this clone: The sample contains more than one DNA sequence encoding this CDR3.

Individuals drawn from about two dozen US areas were roughly 18 to 89 years old. Each recovered donor of Cohort 3 presented with two negative PCRs, clearance, or symptom resolution. This sequence originates from a woman under 40 who had recovered from COVID-19. Source material: PBMCs or T cells enriched from blood (not recorded which).

This chain's CDR3 is CASSFGGGGQPQHF. DNA of the CDR3: TGTGCCAGCAGTTTCGGGGGTGGGGGTCAGCCCCAGCATTTT. This chain joins TRBV28 and TRBJ1-5; D possibly corresponds to TRBD1 (5 bases). Trimming pared 3 bases from V and 6 bases from J, leaving 12 bases between. From germline, CDR1 is MDHEN and CDR2 SYDVKM. CDR3 length: 14 amino acids.